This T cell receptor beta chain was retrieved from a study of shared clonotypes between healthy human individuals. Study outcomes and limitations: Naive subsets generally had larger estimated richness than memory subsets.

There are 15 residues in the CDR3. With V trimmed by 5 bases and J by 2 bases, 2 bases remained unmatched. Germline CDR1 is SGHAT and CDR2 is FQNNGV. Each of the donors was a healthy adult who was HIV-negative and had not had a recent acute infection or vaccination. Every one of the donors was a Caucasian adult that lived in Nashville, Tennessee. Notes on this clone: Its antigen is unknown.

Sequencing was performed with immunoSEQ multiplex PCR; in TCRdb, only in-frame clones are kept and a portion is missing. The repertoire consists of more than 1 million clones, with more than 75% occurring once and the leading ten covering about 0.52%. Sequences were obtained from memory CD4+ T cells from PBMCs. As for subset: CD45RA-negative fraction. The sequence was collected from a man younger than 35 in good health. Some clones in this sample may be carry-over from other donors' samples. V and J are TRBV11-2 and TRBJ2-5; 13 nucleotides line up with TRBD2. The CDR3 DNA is TGTGCCAGCAGCCTGGGACTAGCGGGGCAAGAGACCCAGTACTTC. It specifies CASSLGLAGQETQYF.